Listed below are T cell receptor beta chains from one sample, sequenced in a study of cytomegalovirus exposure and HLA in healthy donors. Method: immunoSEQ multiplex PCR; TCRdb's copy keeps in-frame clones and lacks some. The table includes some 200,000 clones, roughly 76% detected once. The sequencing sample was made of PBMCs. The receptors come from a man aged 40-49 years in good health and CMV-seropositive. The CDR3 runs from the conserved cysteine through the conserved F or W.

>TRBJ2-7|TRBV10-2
CASSNTGYYEQYF
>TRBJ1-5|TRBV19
CASSIDWGALSNQPQHF
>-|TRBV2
CASTRTGENEQYF
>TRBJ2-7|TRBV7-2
CASSLDRGSSYEQYF
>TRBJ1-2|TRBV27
CASSLTGSYGYTF
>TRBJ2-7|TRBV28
CASSLGQGSVYF
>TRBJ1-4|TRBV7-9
CASSDGGTATNEKLFF
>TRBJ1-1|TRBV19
CASIQKGGSTEAFF
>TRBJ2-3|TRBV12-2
CASRSDRSTDTQYF
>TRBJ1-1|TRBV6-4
CASTQDRGHTEAFF
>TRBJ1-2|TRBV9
CASSVDGSYGYTF
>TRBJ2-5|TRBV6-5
CASSSLTSGEETQYF
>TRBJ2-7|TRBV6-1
CASSGVGAANYEQYF
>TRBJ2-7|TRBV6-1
CASRPASLYEQYF
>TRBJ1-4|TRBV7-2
CASSEGRAGSEKLFF
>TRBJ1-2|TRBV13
CASSQGKGVYGYTF
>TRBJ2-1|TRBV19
CASSIGSARANEQFF
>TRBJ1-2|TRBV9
CASSKNRDNGYTF
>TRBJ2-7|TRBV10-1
CASSELPGYEQYF
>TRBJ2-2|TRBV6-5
CASSAGTGELFF
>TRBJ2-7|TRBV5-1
CASSSGPASYEQYF
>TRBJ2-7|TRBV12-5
CASGFLGDYEQYF
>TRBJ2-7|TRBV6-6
CASSSDDRFYEQYF
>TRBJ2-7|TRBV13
CASSSTGGSYEQYF
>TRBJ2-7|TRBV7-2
CASSLVWTGGYEQYF
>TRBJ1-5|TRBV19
CASSIGVNQPQHF
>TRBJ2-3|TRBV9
CASSVAPGSTDTQYF
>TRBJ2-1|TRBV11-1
CASSLQALGGNEQFF
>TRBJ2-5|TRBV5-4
CASSLDGAGVLEETQYF
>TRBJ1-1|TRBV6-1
CASVGTGLNTEAFF
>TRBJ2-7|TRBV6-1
CASSEGTGQPYEQYF
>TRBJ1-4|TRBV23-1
CATSSAGDEKLFF
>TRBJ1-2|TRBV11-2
CASRRGSYGYTF
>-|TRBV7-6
CASSLKGGVYEQYF
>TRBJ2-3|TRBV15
CATSRGGGSDTQYF
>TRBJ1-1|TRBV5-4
CASNSEGLRGEAFF
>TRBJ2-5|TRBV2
CASSVTASGGAGETQYF
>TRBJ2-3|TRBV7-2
CACGTSTDTQYF
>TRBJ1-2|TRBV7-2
CASSPDRMGGYTF
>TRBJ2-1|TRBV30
CAWSVLGYNEQFF
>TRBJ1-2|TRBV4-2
CASSQEAGGRNYGYTF
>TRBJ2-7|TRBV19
CASSPAISYEQYF
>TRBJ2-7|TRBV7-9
CASSLSDRGYEQYF
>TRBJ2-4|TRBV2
CASVGQGGSKNIQYF
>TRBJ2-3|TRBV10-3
CAISERLDGATQYF
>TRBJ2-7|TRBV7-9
CASSLGRGNNHEQYF
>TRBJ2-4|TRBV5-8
CASSLAGQAKNIQYF
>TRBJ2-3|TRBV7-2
CASSLVSRSTDTQYF
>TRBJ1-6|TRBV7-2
CASSLERTGNSPLHF
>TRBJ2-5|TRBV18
CASSPRQQETQYF
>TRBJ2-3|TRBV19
CASSPGLSTDTQYF
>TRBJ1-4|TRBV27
CASSPRTGLNEKLFF
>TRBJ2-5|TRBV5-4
CASSLPAGLQETQYF
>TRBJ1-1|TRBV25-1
CASNSPMDTEAFF
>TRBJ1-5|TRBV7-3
CASSLRAGEQPQHF
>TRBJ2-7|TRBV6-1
CASSDPGQPASYEQYF
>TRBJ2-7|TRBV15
CATSSRLSYSYEQYF